This T cell receptor (beta chain) was found in a study of cytomegalovirus exposure and HLA in healthy donors. Note on this clone: Antigen unknown.

From the approximately 120-subject validation cohort, which was separate from the roughly 670-subject first cohort, the donors were drawn. Produced via immunoSEQ multiplex PCR; TCRdb's table is partial and in-frame only. The sample yields over 100,000 clones, roughly nine tenths seen once. The study, taken as a whole, reports: As was reported, the classifier diagnosed cytomegalovirus status with high specificity and sensitivity. Despite most TCR sequences being rare, some public TCRs occurred in many donors.

Sequencing was performed on PBMCs. The origin of this receptor is a woman younger than 30 in good health and CMV-seronegative.

Here the CDR3 reads CASSITGYSGANVLTF. For the CDR3, the DNA is TGTGCCAGCAGCATAACAGGGTATTCCGGGGCCAACGTCCTGACTTTC. The chain uses TRBV7-8 and TRBJ2-6; TRBD1 is a possible D gene (6 bases). This CDR3 comprises 16 residues. The ends were cut back, 5 bases at V and 4 bases at J, with 15 bases in the middle. From germline, CDR1 is SGHVS and CDR2 FQNEAQ.